These 5 T cell receptor beta chains share one sample of origin, sequenced in a study of blood T cells in healthy people across ages. PCR was performed a second time for about 6 to 11 cycles using a sample-barcoded 5' primer and a J-beta primer mix. TCRdb analysed the 5' RACE reads with MiXCR anew, one entry per CDR3 protein. The sample yields roughly 570,000 distinct CDR3 sequences, about 26% seen once. Source material: blood. The receptor set was obtained from an older woman in good health.

The V call is TRBV7-2, the J call TRBJ2-5; TRBD1 matches 9 bases. The CDR3 loop spans 14 amino acids. Germline CDR1 is SGHTA and CDR2 is FQGNSA. Trimming removed 5 bases from V and 5 bases from J; junction bases left unmatched: 6. The CDR3 loop reads CASSQGQGFETQYF. CDR3 DNA sequence: TGTGCCAGCAGCCAGGGACAGGGTTTTGAGACCCAGTACTTC.

The CDR3 is CASRRGRGTGTEAFF. CDR3 sequence (DNA): TGTGCCAGCAGAAGGGGCCGGGGTACGGGCACTGAAGCTTTCTTT. The chain carries TRBV7-2 and TRBJ1-1, with TRBD1 as a possible D gene (5 bases). The CDR3 length is 15 residues. V lost 6 bases and J 4 bases, leaving 18 bases between the germline ends. Germline V gene data show CDR1 as SGHTA and CDR2 as FQGNSA.

In this sample, this clonotype turned up a few times. The chain carries TRBV5-1 and TRBJ1-2; 12 bases are shared with TRBD1. Trimming removed 3 bases from V and 7 bases from J; junction bases left unmatched: 4. CDR1 and CDR2 from the germline V gene are SGHRS and YFSETQ. This CDR3 spans 14 amino acids. The CDR3 region has the DNA TGCGCCAGCAGCTGGGACAGGGGGCAGGCTGGCTACACCTTC. Translated: CASSWDRGQAGYTF.

The chain joins TRBV2 to TRBJ2-7; D perhaps matches TRBD2 (6 bases). V lost 4 bases to trimming and J lost 0 bases, with 10 bases between them. The V gene's germline CDR1 is SNHLY and CDR2 FYNNEI. The CDR3 is made up of 14 amino acids. The CDR3 reads CASSVEGSSYEQYF. CDR3 in DNA: TGTGCCAGCAGTGTGGAGGGAAGCTCCTACGAGCAGTACTTC.

In this sample, this clonotype turned up many times. This rearrangement joins TRBV20-1 to TRBJ1-2; 8 nucleotides align to TRBD1. Trimming at V came to 5 bases and at J to 3 bases, leaving 2 bases not matched to a gene. CDR3 size: 12 residues. Per the germline V gene, CDR1 is DFQATT and CDR2 is SNEGSKA (reference sequence). The CDR3 nucleotides read TGCAGTGCTGGACAGGGAGACTATGGCTACACCTTC. It is translated as CSAGQGDYGYTF.